The subject of this entry is one T cell receptor (beta chain). What it binds is not known. These data are taken from a study of beta chain features in type 1 diabetes. Whole-study context: Examination covered 107,917,701 sorted cells spanning all samples. Whole-study results and caveats: It was among patients, rather than healthy donors, that naive, central memory and Treg TCRB repertoires appeared more similar.

It was one heparinised blood draw, averaging about 0.12 L, that each donor gave. V lost 6 bases and J 1 base, leaving 3 bases between the germline ends. From germline, CDR1 is MNHNY and CDR2 SVGAGI (reference sequence). This CDR3 region has 11 residues. The investigators reverse transcribed all of the isolated RNA, so they sequenced expressed TCRB transcripts. Generated by immunoSEQ multiplex PCR, the TCRdb table keeps only in-frame clones and is missing some. Among under 450,000 clones listed, approximately 13% were seen once. Material: naive CD4+ T cells from blood. This sequence was found in a man aged 25 to 40 in good health. The V and J genes are TRBV6-6 and TRBJ1-1; no firm D call. This chain's CDR3 is CASRSNTEAFF. The CDR3 DNA reads TGTGCCAGCAGATCGAACACTGAAGCTTTCTTT.